A single sample gave rise to the 19 T cell receptor beta chains below, sequenced in a study of tumor-infiltrating lymphocytes in primary liver carcinoma. A constant-region primer served to make TCR beta cDNA from around 500 ng total RNA. Slightly modified ARM-PCR served as the procedure for the TCR beta libraries. These libraries came from three rounds of nested multiplex PCR. Rounds one and two of PCR, each of about 10 cycles, were primed with TRBV1-TRBV30 forward primers and a C-beta reverse primer. A single record per CDR3 protein comes from TCRdb applying MiXCR to the multiplex PCR reads. In the table there are approximately 300,000 distinct CDR3 sequences, more than 55% of which are singletons. Germline DNA was also extracted, while the blood RNA originated from unsorted whole blood. The sequenced sample was peripheral blood. These receptors all stem from a man between 40 and 49 years old with primary liver carcinoma and hepatitis B virus infection.

In the case of this clonotype: Given a much more abundant clone one base away, this may be a read error. The chain couples TRBV7-8 to TRBJ2-1, with 8 bases identical to TRBD2. CDR1 is SGHVS and CDR2 is FQNEAQ in the germline V gene. This CDR3 is built from 16 residues. The V segment lost 4 bases and the J segment 6 bases; nucleotides outside the gene matches: 11. The CDR3 region has the DNA TGTGCCAGCAGCTCGGAGAGACTAGCGAGAGCCAATGAGCAGTTCTTC. Translated, it gives CASSSERLARANEQFF.

This chain uses TRBV11-2 with TRBJ1-1, with TRBD1 as a possible D gene (5 bases). The germline gives CDR1 SGHAT, CDR2 FQNNGV. The CDR3 consists of 15 residues. CDR3 protein: CISSSLRDQGTEAFF. The CDR3 coding sequence is TGTATCAGCAGCTCCCTCAGGGATCAGGGCACTGAAGCTTTCTTT.

This clonotype appeared a few times. The rearrangement links TRBV5-6 to TRBJ2-1; 7 nucleotides line up with TRBD2. This CDR3 contains 16 residues. The trim removed 0 bases at V and 5 bases at J, leaving 8 bases unmatched. The germline gives CDR1 SGHDT, CDR2 YYEEEE. CDR3 region: CASSLGAGTLDNEQFF. CDR3 in DNA: TGTGCCAGCAGCTTGGGAGCGGGGACGTTGGACAATGAGCAGTTCTTC. Supplemented by reference TRBV5-6 and TRBJ2-1, the full variable domain reads DAGVTQSPTHLIKTRGQQVTLRCSPKSGHDTVSWYQQALGQGPQFIFQYYEEEERQRGNFPDRFSGHQFPNYSSELNVNALLLGDSALYLCASSLGAGTLDNEQFFGPGTRLTVL.

At least ten counts were recorded for this clonotype. The chain couples TRBV29-1 to TRBJ2-1; no firm D call. The CDR3 runs 14 residues. Germline values: CDR1 SQVTM, CDR2 ANQGSEA. Trimming cost V 5 bases and J 0 bases, with 11 bases left between them. The CDR3 region has the DNA TGCAGCGTTCGGTCACAAAGCTCCTACAATGAGCAGTTCTTC. Translation gives CSVRSQSSYNEQFF.

This clonotype was seen more than once but under ten times. One junction end does not reproduce the germline sequence, and a read error may be involved. This chain connects TRBV11-1 to TRBJ1-2; D not certain. CDR3 length equals 14 residues. In germline, CDR1 is SGHAT, CDR2 FQDESV (reference sequence). The CDR3 nucleotides are TGTGCCAGCAGTTTAGGCGCCCGGGAGTATGGCTACACCTTC. Translated: CASSLGAREYGYTF.

This clonotype was seen repeatedly, ten times or more. The CDR3 sequence is CASSSGQGRAVGELFF. In DNA form, the CDR3 reads TGTGCCAGCAGTTCAGGGCAGGGGAGAGCGGTCGGGGAGCTGTTTTTT. J is TRBJ2-2 and V is TRBV12-3 or TRBV12-4; TRBD1 is a possible D gene (6 bases). This CDR3 spans 16 amino acids. V was shortened by 4 bases and J by 7 bases, with 19 bases between the two germline ends.

Regarding this clonotype: The junction departs from the called germline gene at one end, perhaps through a read error. This chain links TRBV4-1 with TRBJ1-2; TRBD1 might be the D (5 bases). Germline-derived CDR1 and CDR2 are MGHRA and YSYEKL. This CDR3 is built from 13 residues. The chain's CDR3 is CATSLSGGRGYTF. In DNA, the CDR3 is TGTGCCACCAGCCTAAGTGGGGGTCGTGGCTACACCTTC.

This clonotype was seen a few times. This rearrangement joins TRBV12-3 or TRBV12-4 to TRBJ2-1; D is possibly TRBD1 (5 bases). V lost 6 bases and J lost 3, with 9 bases in between. The CDR3 contains 13 residues. In DNA, the CDR3 is TGTGCCAGCAGCTGTGACAGCTACAATGAGCAGTTCTTC. Translating it yields CASSCDSYNEQFF.

Regarding this clonotype: A read error may explain this, as a much larger clone is one base away. The chain carries TRBV10-3 and TRBJ2-4, with D possibly matching TRBD2 (6 bases). The CDR3 consists of 14 residues. Germline lookup yields CDR1 ENHRY and CDR2 SYGVKD. CDR3 amino acids: CVISETGVANIQYF. For the CDR3, the DNA is TGTGTCATCAGTGAAACGGGAGTGGCGAACATTCAGTACTTC.

Details on this clonotype: One end of the junction is discordant with germline, which a read error may explain. This chain joins TRBV14 and TRBJ2-7, with a possible D match to TRBD2 (7 bases). The CDR3 runs 13 residues. CDR1 SGHDN and CDR2 FVKESK come from the germline V gene. The chain's CDR3 is CVSSRGANYEQYF. CDR3 coding DNA: TGTGTCAGCAGTCGGGGGGCTAACTACGAGCAGTACTTC.

For this clonotype: A much larger clone lies a single base off, so this may be a read error. V and J are TRBV5-6 and TRBJ1-1; no clear D. This CDR3 comprises 17 residues. V shed 4 bases and J shed 0 bases, with 19 bases lying between them. CDR1 SGHDT and CDR2 YYEEEE come from the germline V gene. CDR3 DNA: TGTGCCAGCAGCCTCCGGACCACCGCGTCCCTGAACACTGAAGCTTTCTTT. Encoded protein: CASSLRTTASLNTEAFF.

About this clonotype itself: Compared with germline, one end of the junction differs, possibly owing to a read error. The J gene is TRBJ2-5, the V gene TRBV5-1; 11 nucleotides line up with TRBD2. The CDR3 extends over 18 amino acids. CDR1 and CDR2 (germline): SGHRS, YFSETQ. As DNA, the CDR3 is TGTGCCAGCAGCTTGGCCAGAGGCACTAGCGGGAGAGGGGAGACCCAGTACTTC. Protein sequence: CASSLARGTSGRGETQYF.

This clonotype appeared a few times. A clone one base away is much larger, so this may be a read error. This chain connects TRBV5-1 to TRBJ2-7; 9 nucleotides agree with TRBD1. The length of the CDR3 is 14 residues. Germline V CDR1 and CDR2: SGHRS, YFSETQ. CDR3: CANSSADRGREQYF. The CDR3 DNA sequence: TGCGCCAACAGCTCCGCGGACAGGGGACGCGAGCAGTACTTC.

There are many counts of this clonotype. This chain uses TRBV6-2 or TRBV6-3 with TRBJ1-1; D not certain. V was pared by 6 bases and J by 3 bases, with 14 bases between. The CDR3 contains 14 residues. Looked up from germline, CDR1 is MNHEY and CDR2 is SVGEGT. In nucleotides, the CDR3 is TGTGCCAGCAGAAAAACCCCACCCCACACTGAAGCTTTCTTT. Amino acid sequence: CASRKTPPHTEAFF.

V gene TRBV5-5 combines with J gene TRBJ2-1, with D maybe TRBD2 (5 bases). CDR3 size: 11 residues. Germline V gene lookup returns CDR1 SGHKS and CDR2 YYEKEE (reference sequence). The V end was cut by 7 bases, the J end by 9 bases, with 11 bases between. The CDR3 DNA sequence: TGTGCCAGCCTTGCAGGACTTGAGCAGTTCTTC. Residues: CASLAGLEQFF.

The table lists this clonotype with many counts. V gene TRBV6-2 or TRBV6-3 combines with J gene TRBJ2-1, with D tentatively TRBD2 (6 bases). Germline-derived CDR1 and CDR2 are MNHEY and SVGEGT. This CDR3 has 14 amino acids. The V and J ends lost 7 bases and 7 bases respectively, with 17 bases between them. The CDR3, as DNA: TGTGCCAGCACCGATAGCGGATGGCGGAATGAGCAGTTCTTC. Protein: CASTDSGWRNEQFF.

This clonotype has more than one count but fewer than ten. CDR3 sequence: CASSYSGRGHETQYF. As DNA, the CDR3 is TGTGCCAGCAGTTACTCGGGTAGGGGGCATGAGACCCAGTACTTC. The chain joins TRBV6-5 to TRBJ2-5, with 7 bases that match TRBD1. Losses at the gene ends were 0 bases for V and 5 bases for J; bases not matched to a gene: 6. CDR1 and CDR2 (germline): MNHEY, SVGAGI. This CDR3 is 15 amino acids long.

Concerning this clonotype: A much larger clone lies a single base off, so this may be a read error. The chain has TRBV4-1 and TRBJ2-7, with 9 bases fitting TRBD2. V trimming: 10 bases; J trimming: 3 bases; junction bases outside the gene matches: 10. CDR3 length equals 14 residues. CDR1 is MGHRA, CDR2 YSYEKL, per germline. The CDR3 here is CANRHSGSSYEQYF. As DNA, the CDR3 is TGCGCCAACAGACATAGCGGGAGTAGCTACGAGCAGTACTTC.

The J gene is TRBJ2-2, the V gene TRBV24-1, with D tentatively TRBD2 (6 bases). Germline CDR1 reads KGHDR; CDR2 reads SFDVKD. V dropped 6 bases and J dropped 6 bases, with 10 bases sitting between them. The CDR3 covers 13 residues. CDR3 sequence reads: CATSWTGAGELFF. The CDR3, as DNA: TGTGCCACCAGTTGGACGGGAGCCGGGGAGCTGTTTTTT.